The rows below give T cell receptor beta chains drawn from one sample of a study of OX40 agonist ivuxolimab in advanced cancers. Clones were sequenced by immunoSEQ multiplex PCR, and TCRdb holds only the in-frame ones, with some missing. The repertoire holds about 27,000 clones, roughly 85% seen once, with 9.5% to 15% in the top ten. This specimen consisted of CD4+ or CD8+ T cells sorted from blood, obtained in a trial of the OX40 agonist ivuxolimab. These receptors all come from an adult with an advanced solid tumor such as melanoma, head and neck, liver or kidney cancer. Each CDR3 is given with its conserved first and last residue. D genes are given only for firm matches. A clone size is listed for some rows: how often the clone was seen (once, few, many), or a class if it is expanded.

clone size	V gene	J gene	D gene	CDR3 protein	CDR3 DNA
-	TRBV5-4	TRBJ2-7	-	CASSHRGRGVGDNEQYF	TGTGCCAGCAGCCACCGAGGTAGGGGCGTGGGGGACAACGAGCAGTACTTC
-	TRBV5-1	TRBJ2-7	-	CASSLAQSYEQYF	TGCGCCAGCAGCTTGGCACAAAGCTACGAGCAGTACTTC
-	TRBV2	TRBJ2-1	-	CASSEVVYEQFF	TGTGCCAGCAGTGAAGTGGTCTATGAGCAGTTCTTC
-	TRBV7-9	TRBJ2-3	-	CASSIMTTDTQYF	TGTGCCAGCAGCATCATGACCACAGATACGCAGTATTTT
-	TRBV19	TRBJ1-1	TRBD1	CASSKGQGGTEAFF	TGTGCCAGTAGTAAGGGGCAGGGGGGGACTGAAGCTTTCTTT
-	TRBV10-3	TRBJ2-1	TRBD1	CAISPGGFYNEQFF	TGTGCCATCAGCCCAGGGGGCTTTTACAATGAGCAGTTCTTC
-	TRBV5-5	TRBJ1-6	TRBD1	CASSLGQGTNSPLHF	TGTGCCAGCAGCCTGGGACAGGGTACGAATTCACCCCTCCACTTT
-	TRBV6-5	TRBJ2-1	-	CASSSPTSNEQFF	TGTGCCAGCAGTTCCCCCACTAGTAATGAGCAGTTCTTC
-	TRBV5-6	TRBJ1-4	-	CASSHSRRVTEKLFF	TGTGCCAGCAGCCACAGCCGGAGGGTGACTGAAAAACTGTTTTTT
-	TRBV4-1	TRBJ2-7	TRBD1	CASSQDYRGWYEQYF	TGCGCCAGCAGCCAAGATTACAGGGGGTGGTACGAGCAGTACTTC
-	TRBV2	TRBJ2-3	-	CASTGRFSTDTQYF	TGTGCCAGCACGGGCAGGTTTAGCACAGATACGCAGTATTTT
once	TRBV5-5	TRBJ1-5	-	CASSPTSDPYQPQHF	TGTGCCAGCAGCCCCACGTCCGATCCCTATCAGCCCCAGCATTTT
-	TRBV10-3	TRBJ2-7	-	CAISDQVDYEQYF	TGTGCCATCAGTGACCAGGTTGACTACGAGCAGTACTTC
-	TRBV10-3	TRBJ1-1	TRBD1	CAISGDRGPEAFF	TGTGCCATCAGTGGAGACAGGGGCCCTGAAGCTTTCTTT
few	TRBV28	TRBJ2-5	TRBD1	CASSFLTGGPETQYF	TGTGCCAGCAGTTTTTTAACAGGGGGACCGGAGACCCAGTACTTC
-	TRBV5-1	TRBJ2-7	-	CASSLDLDWGSYEQYF	TGCGCCAGCAGCCTGGATCTGGATTGGGGCTCCTACGAGCAGTACTTC
-	TRBV27	TRBJ1-5	-	CASSPRQDNQPQHF	TGTGCCAGCAGCCCGCGACAGGATAATCAGCCCCAGCATTTT
once	TRBV14	TRBJ2-7	TRBD2	CASSPGFGGAYEQYF	TGTGCCAGCAGCCCCGGTTTCGGGGGGGCCTACGAGCAGTACTTC
-	TRBV7-6	TRBJ2-2	TRBD1	CASSLEWDRGSGELFF	TGTGCCAGCAGTTTAGAGTGGGACAGGGGGTCCGGGGAGCTGTTTTTT
once	TRBV5-1	TRBJ2-1	TRBD2	CASSGLAGPSSYNEQFF	TGCGCCAGCAGCGGACTAGCGGGGCCAAGCTCCTACAATGAGCAGTTCTTC
-	TRBV5-1	TRBJ2-7	TRBD2	CASSSTSGGLEQYF	TGCGCCAGCAGCTCGACTAGCGGGGGACTCGAGCAGTACTTC
-	TRBV13	TRBJ2-7	-	CASSLSSYEQYF	TGTGCCAGCAGCTTAAGCTCCTACGAGCAGTACTTC
-	TRBV5-6	TRBJ2-7	-	CASSPAGSHYEQYF	TGTGCCAGCAGCCCGGCGGGTTCCCACTACGAGCAGTACTTC
-	TRBV11-2	TRBJ2-5	TRBD2	CASSFGGSGGIQETQYF	TGTGCCAGCAGCTTTGGGGGGAGCGGGGGGATCCAAGAGACCCAGTACTTC
-	TRBV10-3	TRBJ1-1	-	CAIRDRMNTEAFF	TGTGCCATCAGGGACAGAATGAACACTGAAGCTTTCTTT
-	TRBV7-9	TRBJ2-7	-	CASSLALIDYEQYF	TGTGCCAGCAGCTTAGCGCTGATAGACTACGAGCAGTACTTC
-	TRBV28	TRBJ1-2	TRBD1	CASSLRSTGKHTF	TGTGCCAGCAGTTTACGGTCGACAGGGAAGCACACCTTC
few	TRBV13	TRBJ2-7	TRBD2	CASSLTPLAGENEQYF	TGTGCCAGCAGCTTAACCCCACTAGCGGGGGAGAACGAGCAGTACTTC
-	TRBV27	TRBJ2-7	-	CASSFRGITYEQYF	TGTGCCAGCAGTTTCCGGGGAATTACCTACGAGCAGTACTTC
once	TRBV11-1	TRBJ2-7	-	CASSWGEGYEQYF	TGTGCCAGCAGCTGGGGCGAAGGATACGAGCAGTACTTC
-	TRBV13	TRBJ2-7	TRBD1	CASSIGTGAVYEQYF	TGTGCCAGCAGTATAGGGACAGGGGCAGTCTACGAGCAGTACTTC
-	TRBV6-5	TRBJ2-7	TRBD1	CASRTGTGSPYEQYF	TGTGCCAGCAGAACCGGGACAGGGAGTCCCTACGAGCAGTACTTC
-	TRBV5-6	TRBJ1-1	-	CASSLRATEAFF	TGTGCCAGCAGCCTGAGAGCAACTGAAGCTTTCTTT
-	TRBV11-2	TRBJ1-1	-	CASSPRGGGEAEAFF	TGTGCCAGCAGCCCGAGGGGTGGGGGAGAGGCTGAAGCTTTCTTT
few	TRBV4-1	TRBJ1-1	-	CASSQDLRGEAFF	TGCGCCAGCAGCCAAGATCTAAGGGGAGAAGCTTTCTTT